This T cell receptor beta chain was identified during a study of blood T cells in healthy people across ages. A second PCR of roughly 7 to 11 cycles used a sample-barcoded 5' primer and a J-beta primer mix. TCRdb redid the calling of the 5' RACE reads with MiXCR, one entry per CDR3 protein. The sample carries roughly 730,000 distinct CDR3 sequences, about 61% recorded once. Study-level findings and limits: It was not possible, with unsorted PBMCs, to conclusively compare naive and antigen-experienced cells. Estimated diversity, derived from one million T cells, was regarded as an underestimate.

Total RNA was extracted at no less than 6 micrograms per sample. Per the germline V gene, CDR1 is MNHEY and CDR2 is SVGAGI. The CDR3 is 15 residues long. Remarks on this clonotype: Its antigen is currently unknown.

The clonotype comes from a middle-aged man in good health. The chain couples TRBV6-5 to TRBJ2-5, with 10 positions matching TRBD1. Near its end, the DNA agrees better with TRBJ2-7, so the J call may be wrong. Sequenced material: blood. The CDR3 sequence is CASRRKPGQGSEQYF. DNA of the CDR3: TGTGCCAGCAGGCGAAAACCGGGACAGGGGAGCGAGCAGTACTTC.